This T cell receptor beta chain stems from a study of CXCR3-negative and CXCR3-positive naive CD8 T cells. Whole-study results and caveats: The study found comparably high diversity in both naive subsets and much lower diversity in memory CD8+ cells. PBMCs showed partially decreased CXCR3 expression after cryopreservation, and most assays used fresh PBMCs. TRB CDR3s were more hydrophobic in CXCR3-positive than in CXCR3-negative naive cells.

CD45RO-CCR7+CD27+CD95- cells counted as naive CD8+ T cells. Points on this clonotype: Its specificity is not known.

UMI-labeled TRB cDNA libraries were prepared by 5' RACE. TCRdb reprocessed the 5' RACE reads and keeps a single row for each CDR3 protein, giving no DNA. There are around 130,000 distinct CDR3 sequences in the sample, with under 0.75% held by the top ten. Source material: naive CXCR3+ CD8+ T cells from blood. Subset defined: CD45RO-CCR7+CD27+CD95- naive CD8+ T cells expressing CXCR3 (TNR3+). This TCR derives from a human donor in good health. Some clones in this sample may be carry-over from other donors' samples.

CDR3 amino acids: CASTEGQGNNEQFF. The rearrangement links TRBV5-1 to TRBJ2-1; the D gene TCRdb calls, TRBD1, cannot be checked with no DNA. CDR3 size: 14 residues. The germline V gene encodes CDR1 SGHRS and CDR2 YFSETQ.